Below, 3 T cell receptor beta chains from the same sample are listed, as sequenced in a study of blood T cells in healthy people across ages. Using a J-beta primer mix together with a sample-barcoded 5' primer, a second PCR was run for roughly 7 to 12 cycles. TCRdb analysed the 5' RACE reads with MiXCR anew, one entry per CDR3 protein. This sample has around 790,000 distinct CDR3 sequences, with 40% to 50% found just once. The material sequenced was blood. Every receptor here comes from a man aged 55 to 70 in good health.

The chain links TRBV12-3 or TRBV12-4 to TRBJ1-4, with D unclear. V shed 5 bases and J shed 0 bases, with 10 bases lying between them. This CDR3 spans 15 amino acids. For the CDR3, the DNA is TGTGCCAGCAGTACAGCCCCCGCAACTAATGAAAAACTGTTTTTT. Encoded protein: CASSTAPATNEKLFF.

There are many counts of this clonotype. The chain combines TRBV6-2 or TRBV6-3 with TRBJ1-2; 8 bases map to TRBD1. J was trimmed by 6 bases and V by 4 bases; bases with no gene match: 7. There are 14 residues in the CDR3. Germline loops: CDR1 MNHEY, CDR2 SVGEGT. CDR3: CASSSMDRADGYTF. In DNA form, the CDR3 reads TGTGCCAGCAGTTCCATGGACAGGGCGGATGGCTACACCTTC.

This clonotype was counted between two and nine times. The chain links TRBV12-3 or TRBV12-4 to TRBJ2-1, with D hard to call. This CDR3 has 15 residues. Trimming removed 2 bases at V and 5 bases at J, with 13 bases between. In nucleotides, the CDR3 is TGTGCCAGCAGTTTAAGATGGGAAGGGAACAATGAGCAGTTCTTC. It is translated as CASSLRWEGNNEQFF.